What follows describes a single T cell receptor beta chain. What it binds is unknown. The data derive from a study of cytomegalovirus exposure and HLA in healthy donors. Study conclusions and caveats: In a later analysis, parvovirus B19, influenza, CMV and Epstein-Barr virus appeared linked to several top co-occurrence clusters.

PCR was performed using 60 Vbeta and 13 Jbeta primers. Sequencing was performed with immunoSEQ multiplex PCR; in TCRdb, only in-frame clones are kept and a portion is missing. The sample consists of roughly 80,000 clones, around three quarters of them appearing once. The source of this sequence is a male donor in good health and CMV-seropositive. Sequencing input: PBMCs.

CDR3 nucleotide sequence: TGTGCCAGCAGCTTCTCGACAGGGACGGCTGGAAACACCATATATTTT. This gives the protein CASSFSTGTAGNTIYF. This chain uses TRBV7-2 with TRBJ1-3; TRBD1 aligns across 7 bases. The CDR3 is 16 residues long. The ends lost 3 bases at V and 2 bases at J; junction bases unmatched: 7. The germline gives CDR1 SGHTA, CDR2 FQGNSA.